This passage covers 11 T cell receptor beta chains from one sample sequenced in a study of cytomegalovirus exposure and HLA in healthy donors. Researchers ran the PCR with 60 Vbeta and 13 Jbeta primers. Repertoires were generated with immunoSEQ multiplex PCR, while TCRdb's copy carries only in-frame clones and drops some. Among roughly 100,000 clones listed, around 75% were seen once. The sample comprised PBMCs. The receptors were gathered from a man aged 25-45 years in good health and CMV-seronegative.

The chain has TRBV11-3 and TRBJ1-5; 10 bases line up with TRBD1. The CDR3 contains 18 residues. Germline loops: CDR1 SGHNT, CDR2 YENEEA. Trimming cost V 8 bases and J 0 bases; bases outside gene matches: 13. The CDR3 bases are TGTGCCAGCGGCCCCGGCGGGACAGGGGATTATAGCAATCAGCCCCAGCATTTT. Its translation is CASGPGGTGDYSNQPQHF.

This clone was counted between two and nine times. The rearrangement joins TRBV6-1 to TRBJ1-2; D is unresolved. The CDR3 extends over 12 amino acids. CDR1 is MNHNS, CDR2 SASEGT, per germline. Trimming left V 5 bases short and J 1 base short, with 5 bases between. The CDR3 bases are TGTGCCAGCAGTCAAAATAACTATGGCTACACCTTC. Translated: CASSQNNYGYTF.

The rearrangement joins TRBV7-2 to TRBJ2-3; 9 bases line up with TRBD2. Germline loops: CDR1 SGHTA, CDR2 FQGNSA. This CDR3 spans 16 amino acids. With V trimmed by 3 bases and J by 2 bases, 6 bases remained unmatched. The CDR3 protein is CASSFPRGGPTDTQYF. CDR3 in DNA: TGTGCCAGCAGCTTCCCGCGGGGGGGCCCCACAGATACGCAGTATTTT. Supplemented by reference TRBV7-2 and TRBJ2-3, the full variable domain reads GAGVSQSPSNKVTEKGKDVELRCDPISGHTALYWYRQSLGQGLEFLIYFQGNSAPDKSGLPSDRFSAERTGGSVSTLTIQRTQQEDSAVYLCASSFPRGGPTDTQYFGPGTRLTVL.

This clone was seen a few times. Here the CDR3 DNA reads TGTGCCAGCTCACCAGGATCTTCGGGACAGGGGGCGTTCAATGAGCAGTTCTTC. It yields the protein CASSPGSSGQGAFNEQFF. The rearrangement uses TRBV18 and TRBJ2-1; 12 bases match TRBD1. The V gene end was trimmed by 2 bases and the J gene end by 6 bases; junction bases not matched to a gene: 11. This CDR3 is built from 18 residues. Germline CDR1 is KGHSH and CDR2 is LQKENI. Using reference TRBV18 and TRBJ2-1 for the parts outside the CDR3, the full variable domain is NAGVMQNPRHLVRRRGQEARLRCSPMKGHSHVYWYRQLPEEGLKFMVYLQKENIIDESGMPKERFSAEFPKEGPSILRIQQVVRGDSAAYFCASSPGSSGQGAFNEQFFGPGTRLTVL.

For the CDR3, the DNA is TGCGCCAGCAGCCGAGACAGGGAGGGAGCTTTCTTT. Protein: CASSRDREGAFF. The V and J genes are TRBV4-3 and TRBJ1-1; 7 bases fit TRBD1. The CDR3 length is 12 residues. Germline lookup yields CDR1 LGHNA and CDR2 YSLEER. Trimming cost V 4 bases and J 10 bases; bases outside gene matches: 6.

J is TRBJ1-1 and V is TRBV10-3; D unresolved. Trimming left V 6 bases short and J 0 bases short, with 5 bases between. The CDR3 has 12 amino acids. Germline values: CDR1 ENHRY, CDR2 SYGVKD. CDR3 DNA: TGTGCCATCAGGGCCCTGAACACTGAAGCTTTCTTT. This sequence encodes CAIRALNTEAFF.

This clone was detected a few times. This rearrangement joins TRBV4-3 to TRBJ1-1, with 8 bases that match TRBD1. V trimming: 4 bases; J trimming: 3 bases; junction bases outside the gene matches: 1. Per the germline V gene, CDR1 is LGHNA and CDR2 is YSLEER. The length of the CDR3 is 13 residues. The CDR3 region has the DNA TGCGCCAGCAGCCCGGACAGGGACACTGAAGCTTTCTTT. Its translation: CASSPDRDTEAFF.

This chain connects TRBV9 to TRBJ1-5; unclear D gene. The CDR3 has 12 residues. Germline CDR1 SGDLS, CDR2 YYNGEE. Trimming stripped 0 bases from V and 9 bases from J, with 7 bases between. In nucleotides, the CDR3 is TGTGCCAGCAGCGTAGCGGGTTGGCCCCAGCATTTT. It translates to CASSVAGWPQHF.

The V and J genes are TRBV6-1 and TRBJ1-5; weak D call: TRBD1 (5 bases). The V gene's germline CDR1 is MNHNS and CDR2 SASEGT. The CDR3 runs to 13 residues. V was trimmed by 6 bases and J by 4 bases, leaving 10 bases between them. The CDR3 loop is CASRQDLNQPQHF. DNA for the CDR3: TGTGCCAGCAGACAGGACCTTAATCAGCCCCAGCATTTT.

The V call is TRBV6-1, the J call TRBJ2-7, with 7 bases aligning to TRBD2. The trim removed 8 bases at V and 4 bases at J, leaving 5 bases unmatched. In germline, CDR1 is MNHNS, CDR2 SASEGT. This CDR3 is 12 amino acids long. CDR3 region: CASGGDGYEQYF. CDR3 nucleotides: TGTGCCAGCGGGGGGGACGGTTACGAGCAGTACTTC.

The genes are TRBV19 and TRBJ2-1; 9 bases match TRBD2. The CDR3 spans 14 residues. Germline V lookup: CDR1 LNHDA, CDR2 SQIVND (reference sequence). The CDR3 spells CSAGGVGSYNEQFF. In nucleotides, the CDR3 is TGTTCGGCGGGGGGGGTTGGCTCCTACAATGAGCAGTTCTTC.